Listed here are 27 T cell receptor beta chains from one sample, sequenced in a study of PD-L1 blockade in urothelial cancer. The assay was immunoSEQ multiplex PCR, and TCRdb's table has in-frame clones only and misses some. The sample consists of approximately 110,000 clones, roughly 88% of them appearing once. The sequencing used PBMCs, collected around atezolizumab (anti-PD-L1) treatment. The receptor set was obtained from a man aged 50 to 60 with urothelial cancer.

The chain employs TRBV5-1 and TRBJ2-5, with 14 bases lining up with TRBD2. The germline V gene encodes CDR1 SGHRS and CDR2 YFSETQ. This CDR3 contains 16 residues. V shed 4 bases and J 2 bases; nucleotides not matched to a gene: 4. The CDR3 is CASSGGTSGRQETQYF. CDR3 DNA sequence: TGCGCCAGCAGCGGCGGGACTAGCGGGAGACAAGAGACCCAGTACTTC.

The J gene is TRBJ2-3, the V gene TRBV7-9; the D gene is possibly TRBD2 (6 bases). Between the trimmed V and J ends, which lost 1 base and 6 bases, there was a span of 26 bases. Germline V lookup: CDR1 SEHNR, CDR2 FQNEAQ (reference sequence). The CDR3 totals 19 residues. The CDR3 sequence: CASSLGRGLARPSKDTQYF. CDR3 nucleotides: TGTGCCAGCAGCTTAGGGAGGGGTTTAGCGAGACCAAGTAAGGATACGCAGTATTTT.

The V and J genes are TRBV6-1 and TRBJ1-2; 7 positions match TRBD1. The germline V gene encodes CDR1 MNHNS and CDR2 SASEGT. This CDR3 has 12 amino acids. V dropped 11 bases and J dropped 4; count of bases not matched to a gene: 7. The CDR3 loop is CAVQRDSYGYTF. As DNA, the CDR3 is TGTGCCGTTCAAAGGGACAGCTATGGCTACACCTTC.

The chain recombines TRBV28 with TRBJ2-1; 15 nucleotides agree with TRBD2. The junction had 15 bases not matched to a gene; V was cut back by 8 bases and J by 1 base. The CDR3 runs 20 residues. The germline gives CDR1 MDHEN, CDR2 SYDVKM. The CDR3 bases are TGTGCCAGCCCGCCCAACCCTCGGACTAGCGGGAGGGCGTCCTACAATGAGCAGTTCTTC. Translation: CASPPNPRTSGRASYNEQFF. The variable domain in full, completed from reference TRBV28 and TRBJ2-1, reads DVKVTQSSRYLVKRTGEKVFLECVQDMDHENMFWYRQDPGLGLRLIYFSYDVKMKEKGDIPEGYSVSREKKERFSLILESASTNQTSMYLCASPPNPRTSGRASYNEQFFGPGTRLTVL.

This clone was seen only a few times. The V and J genes are TRBV27 and TRBJ2-2, with D possibly TRBD1 on 6 matching bases. Germline CDR1 and CDR2: MNHEY and SMNVEV (reference sequence). CDR3 size: 14 residues. The V and J ends lost 3 bases and 5 bases respectively, with 10 bases between them. CDR3 region: CASSFGGRTGELFF. The CDR3 coding sequence is TGTGCCAGCAGTTTTGGGGGCCGGACCGGGGAGCTGTTTTTT.

The genes are TRBV7-9 and TRBJ1-1; TRBD1 aligns across 7 bases. The V segment lost 5 bases and the J segment 8 bases; nucleotides outside the gene matches: 14. In germline, CDR1 is SEHNR, CDR2 FQNEAQ (reference sequence). This CDR3 comprises 15 residues. This CDR3 reads CASSMTHDRVGEAFF. The CDR3, as DNA: TGTGCCAGCAGCATGACGCACGACAGGGTGGGGGAAGCTTTCTTT. Filled out from reference TRBV7-9 and TRBJ1-1, the complete variable domain reads DTGVSQNPRHKITKRGQNVTFRCDPISEHNRLYWYRQTLGQGPEFLTYFQNEAQLEKSRLLSDRFSAERPKGSFSTLEIQRTEQGDSAMYLCASSMTHDRVGEAFFGQGTRLTVV.

The rearrangement uses TRBV9 and TRBJ1-2; 7 nucleotides agree with TRBD1. CDR3 length equals 13 residues. V dropped 0 bases and J dropped 7; count of bases not matched to a gene: 3. The germline V gene has CDR1 SGDLS and CDR2 YYNGEE. DNA of the CDR3: TGTGCCAGCAGCGTAGAGGAGGGGGCTGGCTACACCTTC. Protein: CASSVEEGAGYTF.

V and J are TRBV5-1 and TRBJ2-3; no firm D call. The CDR3 length is 15 residues. Trimming shortened V by 0 bases and J by 2 bases, and 10 bases separated the two germline ends. Germline CDR1 and CDR2: SGHRS and YFSETQ. The CDR3 sequence is CASSLANTDTDTQYF. In DNA form, the CDR3 reads TGCGCCAGCAGCTTGGCCAATACAGACACAGATACGCAGTATTTT.

This rearrangement joins TRBV9 to TRBJ2-2; D might be TRBD2 (6 bases). Germline CDR1 and CDR2: SGDLS and YYNGEE. Between the trimmed V and J ends, which lost 0 bases and 1 base, there was a span of 10 bases. The length of the CDR3 is 16 residues. The DNA of the CDR3 is TGTGCCAGCAGCGTAGAGTGGGAGGAGAACACCGGGGAGCTGTTTTTT. It codes for CASSVEWEENTGELFF.

This chain connects TRBV28 to TRBJ2-7; D remains unclear. Trimming removed 4 bases from V and 5 bases from J, with 9 bases in between. The CDR3 covers 12 residues. Germline-derived CDR1 and CDR2 are MDHEN and SYDVKM. CDR3 sequence: CASSSLTDEQYF. CDR3 coding DNA: TGTGCCAGCAGTTCATTGACTGACGAGCAGTACTTC.

This chain joins TRBV28 and TRBJ2-2, with no clear D. Germline values: CDR1 MDHEN, CDR2 SYDVKM. V gave up 6 bases and J gave up 8 bases, with 10 bases separating them. The CDR3 loop spans 12 amino acids. Here the CDR3 reads CASRTPVGELFF. For the CDR3, the DNA is TGTGCCAGCAGAACTCCCGTGGGGGAGCTGTTTTTT.

V is TRBV5-4 and J is TRBJ2-2, with 9 bases lining up with TRBD2. CDR1 SGHNT and CDR2 YYREEE come from the germline V gene (reference sequence). The ends lost 5 bases at V and 1 base at J; junction bases unmatched: 6. The CDR3 covers 16 residues. This CDR3 reads CASRGMTSGNTGELFF. The CDR3 DNA follows: TGTGCCAGCAGGGGGATGACTAGCGGGAACACCGGGGAGCTGTTTTTT.

This clone was detected only once. V is TRBV7-2 and J is TRBJ2-7, with 8 positions matching TRBD1. CDR1 is SGHTA and CDR2 is FQGNSA in the germline V gene. The CDR3 sequence is 15 residues long. V dropped 4 bases and J dropped 3; count of bases not matched to a gene: 8. CDR3 sequence: CASSSQQGGGYEQYF. The CDR3 coding sequence is TGTGCCAGCAGCTCCCAACAGGGGGGAGGCTACGAGCAGTACTTC.

The rearrangement joins TRBV19 to TRBJ2-2, with 9 bases fitting TRBD1. The CDR3 contains 14 residues. The junction had 8 bases not matched to a gene; V was cut back by 8 bases and J by 7 bases. From germline, CDR1 is LNHDA and CDR2 SQIVND (reference sequence). CDR3 residues: CASEHRGLNGELFF. In nucleotides, the CDR3 is TGTGCCAGTGAACACAGGGGGCTAAACGGGGAGCTGTTTTTT.

The chain links TRBV18 to TRBJ1-4; D might be TRBD1 (5 bases). Germline CDR1 and CDR2: KGHSH and LQKENI. The CDR3 has 16 residues. V was pared by 4 bases and J by 0 bases, with 12 bases between. The CDR3 nucleotides read TGTGCCAGCTCACTGGACATGGCTGCAACTAATGAAAAACTGTTTTTT. This encodes CASSLDMAATNEKLFF.

V is TRBV7-2 and J is TRBJ2-5; no clear D gene. Trimming pared 2 bases from V and 2 bases from J, leaving 18 bases between. The CDR3 extends over 17 amino acids. Looked up from germline, CDR1 is SGHTA and CDR2 is FQGNSA. The CDR3 DNA sequence: TGTGCCAGCAGCTTATACCGCGGCCTCCGTTCACAAGAGACCCAGTACTTC. Translation gives CASSLYRGLRSQETQYF.

The sample holds a few counts of this clone. The chain couples TRBV2 to TRBJ2-4, with TRBD2 matching over 9 bases. The germline gives CDR1 SNHLY, CDR2 FYNNEI. The CDR3 has 19 residues. Trimming removed 2 bases from V and 6 bases from J; junction bases left unmatched: 17. This chain's CDR3 is CASSELNPLAGISRNIQYF. CDR3 sequence (DNA): TGTGCCAGCAGTGAATTAAACCCTCTAGCGGGGATCTCTAGAAACATTCAGTACTTC.

This clone appeared a few times. This rearrangement joins TRBV5-1 to TRBJ1-1, with D tentatively TRBD1 (6 bases). This CDR3 region has 14 residues. V dropped 1 base and J dropped 3 bases, with 10 bases sitting between them. CDR1 and CDR2 (germline): SGHRS, YFSETQ. The DNA for the CDR3 is TGCGCCAGCAGCTTGCTCCCAGGGGACACTGAAGCTTTCTTT. Protein product: CASSLLPGDTEAFF. The full variable domain, with the rest looked up from reference TRBV5-1 and TRBJ1-1, is KAGVTQTPRYLIKTRGQQVTLSCSPISGHRSVSWYQQTPGQGLQFLFEYFSETQRNKGNFPGRFSGRQFSNSRSEMNVSTLELGDSALYLCASSLLPGDTEAFFGQGTRLTVV.

The rearrangement joins TRBV30 to TRBJ2-7, with 14 bases aligning to TRBD2. Germline values: CDR1 GTSNPN, CDR2 SVGIG (reference sequence). V lost 0 bases and J lost 6; bases outside the gene matches: 4. The CDR3 has 15 residues. The DNA for the CDR3 is TGTGCCTGGAGTGTAGGCGGGACTAGCGGGAGCGAGCAGTACTTC. Its protein product is CAWSVGGTSGSEQYF.

This chain connects TRBV18 to TRBJ2-7; TRBD1 is a possible D gene (6 bases). Germline V gene sequence: CDR1 KGHSH, CDR2 LQKENI. Trimming cost V 3 bases and J 6 bases, with 21 bases left between them. This CDR3 comprises 16 residues. The CDR3 here is CASSPRRQGTIPEQYF. The CDR3 coding sequence is TGTGCCAGCTCACCCCGACGGCAGGGGACAATCCCCGAGCAGTACTTC.

V is TRBV6-6 and J is TRBJ1-1; 7 nucleotides align to TRBD1. V lost 4 bases to trimming and J lost 0 bases; unmatched junction nucleotides: 2. The CDR3 is made up of 14 amino acids. The V gene's germline CDR1 is MNHNY and CDR2 SVGAGI (reference sequence). CDR3 residues: CASSSGQVNTEAFF. The CDR3 DNA is TGTGCCAGCAGTTCCGGACAGGTGAACACTGAAGCTTTCTTT.

CDR3: CASRRTGSMNTEAFF. The CDR3 DNA reads TGTGCCAGCAGGAGGACAGGGAGTATGAACACTGAAGCTTTCTTT. The chain has TRBV6-6 and TRBJ1-1; TRBD1 aligns across 8 bases. Losses at the gene ends were 6 bases for V and 0 bases for J; bases not matched to a gene: 6. The CDR3 extends over 15 amino acids. Germline values: CDR1 MNHNY, CDR2 SVGAGI (reference sequence).

J is TRBJ2-5 and V is TRBV19, with D unclear. V lost 3 bases, J lost 4 bases, and 9 bases lay in between. Looked up from germline, CDR1 is LNHDA and CDR2 is SQIVND (reference sequence). The CDR3 extends over 13 amino acids. The CDR3 here is CASSISILETQYF. The CDR3 nucleotides read TGTGCCAGTAGTATTTCCATTTTAGAGACCCAGTACTTC.

The chain uses TRBV19 and TRBJ2-3; 13 nucleotides align to TRBD2. After removal of 3 bases from V and 5 bases from J, the junction contained 8 bases not matched to a gene. The germline V gene encodes CDR1 LNHDA and CDR2 SQIVND (reference sequence). CDR3 length: 17 amino acids. The CDR3 DNA sequence: TGTGCCAGTAGTATGGGGGGACTAGCGGGAATTAGAGATACGCAGTATTTT. Translating it yields CASSMGGLAGIRDTQYF.

The DNA for the CDR3 is TGTGCCAGCAGCTCCCGGACTAGCGGTTACGAGCAGTACTTC. Translated, it gives CASSSRTSGYEQYF. The chain carries TRBV7-2 and TRBJ2-7; 10 nucleotides align to TRBD2. The CDR3 is made up of 14 amino acids. Germline CDR1 and CDR2: SGHTA and FQGNSA. The V and J ends lost 4 bases and 4 bases, in that order; junction bases with no gene match: 4. Drawing the rest from reference TRBV7-2 and TRBJ2-7, the complete variable domain is GAGVSQSPSNKVTEKGKDVELRCDPISGHTALYWYRQSLGQGLEFLIYFQGNSAPDKSGLPSDRFSAERTGGSVSTLTIQRTQQEDSAVYLCASSSRTSGYEQYFGPGTRLTVT.

The chain joins TRBV25-1 to TRBJ2-4, with TRBD1 as a possible D gene (6 bases). Germline lookup yields CDR1 MGHDK and CDR2 SYGVNS. The CDR3 length is 15 residues. V shed 6 bases and J shed 0 bases, with 12 bases lying between them. The CDR3 DNA sequence: TGTGCCAGCAGCCAGGACAGTTTAGCCAAAAACATTCAGTACTTC. Protein: CASSQDSLAKNIQYF.

The chain is built from TRBV11-3 and TRBJ2-2; unclear D gene. Per the germline V gene, CDR1 is SGHNT and CDR2 is YENEEA. V was clipped by 3 bases and J by 0 bases, with 8 bases between them. The CDR3 has 15 residues. This CDR3 is CASSFFGANTGELFF. CDR3 bases: TGTGCCAGCAGCTTCTTCGGAGCGAACACCGGGGAGCTGTTTTTT.